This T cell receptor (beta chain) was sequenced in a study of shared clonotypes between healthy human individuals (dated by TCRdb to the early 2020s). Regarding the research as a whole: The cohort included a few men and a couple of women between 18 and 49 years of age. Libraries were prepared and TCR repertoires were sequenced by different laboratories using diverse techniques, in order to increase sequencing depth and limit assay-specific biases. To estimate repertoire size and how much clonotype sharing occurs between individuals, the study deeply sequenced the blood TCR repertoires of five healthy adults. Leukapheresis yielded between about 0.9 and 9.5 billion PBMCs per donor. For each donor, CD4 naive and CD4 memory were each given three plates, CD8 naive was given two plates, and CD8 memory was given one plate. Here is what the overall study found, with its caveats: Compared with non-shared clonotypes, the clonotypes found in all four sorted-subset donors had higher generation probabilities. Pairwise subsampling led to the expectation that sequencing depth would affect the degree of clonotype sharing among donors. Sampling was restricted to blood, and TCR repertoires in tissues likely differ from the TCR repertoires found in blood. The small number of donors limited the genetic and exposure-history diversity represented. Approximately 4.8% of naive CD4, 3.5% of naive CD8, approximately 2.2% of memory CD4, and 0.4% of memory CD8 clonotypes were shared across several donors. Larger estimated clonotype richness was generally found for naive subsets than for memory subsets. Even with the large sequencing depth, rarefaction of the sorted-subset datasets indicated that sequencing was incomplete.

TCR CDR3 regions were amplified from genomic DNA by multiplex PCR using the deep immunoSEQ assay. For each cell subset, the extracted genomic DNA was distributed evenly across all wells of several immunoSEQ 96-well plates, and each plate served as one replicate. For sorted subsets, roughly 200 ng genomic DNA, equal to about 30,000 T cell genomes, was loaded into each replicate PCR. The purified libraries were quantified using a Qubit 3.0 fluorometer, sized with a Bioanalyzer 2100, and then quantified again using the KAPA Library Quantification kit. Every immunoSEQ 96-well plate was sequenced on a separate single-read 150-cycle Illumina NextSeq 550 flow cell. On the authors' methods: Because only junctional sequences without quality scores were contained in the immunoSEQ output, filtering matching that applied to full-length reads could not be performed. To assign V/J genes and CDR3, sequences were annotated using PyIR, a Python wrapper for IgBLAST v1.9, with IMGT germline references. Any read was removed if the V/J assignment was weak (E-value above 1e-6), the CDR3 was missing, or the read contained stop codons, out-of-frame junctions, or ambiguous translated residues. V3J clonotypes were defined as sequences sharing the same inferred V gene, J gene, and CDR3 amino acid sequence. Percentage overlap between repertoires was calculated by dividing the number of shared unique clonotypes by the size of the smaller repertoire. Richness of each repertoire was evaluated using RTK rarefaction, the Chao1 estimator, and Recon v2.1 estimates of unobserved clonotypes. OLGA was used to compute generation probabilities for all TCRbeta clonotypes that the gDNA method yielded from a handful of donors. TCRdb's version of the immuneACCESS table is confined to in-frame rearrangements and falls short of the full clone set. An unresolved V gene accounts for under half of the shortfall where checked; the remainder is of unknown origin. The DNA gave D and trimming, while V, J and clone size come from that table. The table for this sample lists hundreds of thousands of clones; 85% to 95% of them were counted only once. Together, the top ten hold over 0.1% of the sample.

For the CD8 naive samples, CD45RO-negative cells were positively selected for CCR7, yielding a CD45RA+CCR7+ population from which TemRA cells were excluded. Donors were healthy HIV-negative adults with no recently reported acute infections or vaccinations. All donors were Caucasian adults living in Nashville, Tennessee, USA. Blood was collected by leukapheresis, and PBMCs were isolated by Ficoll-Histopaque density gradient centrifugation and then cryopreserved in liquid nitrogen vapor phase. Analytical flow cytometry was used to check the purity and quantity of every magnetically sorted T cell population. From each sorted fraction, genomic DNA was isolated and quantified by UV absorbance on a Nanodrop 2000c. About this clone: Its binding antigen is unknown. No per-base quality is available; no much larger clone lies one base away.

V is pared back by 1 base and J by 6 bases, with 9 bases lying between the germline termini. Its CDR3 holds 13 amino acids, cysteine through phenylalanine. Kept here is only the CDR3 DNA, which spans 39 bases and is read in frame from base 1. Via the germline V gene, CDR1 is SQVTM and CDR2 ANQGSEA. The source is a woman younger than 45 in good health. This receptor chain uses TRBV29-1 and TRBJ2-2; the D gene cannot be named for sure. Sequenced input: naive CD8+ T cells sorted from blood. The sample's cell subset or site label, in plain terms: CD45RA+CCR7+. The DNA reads TGCAGCGTTGAAGGATCGTCTTCCGGGGAGCTGTTTTTT. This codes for CSVEGSSSGELFF.